This T cell receptor (beta chain) was recovered during a study of blood T cells in healthy people across ages. The study, taken as a whole, reports: Higher diversity, along with more naive CD4+ cells, distinguished long-lived donors from aged donors.

Then a second PCR, running roughly 7 to 11 cycles, was carried out with a sample-barcoded 5' primer and a J-beta primer mix. The template-switch adaptor, which had 12 random nucleotides, put a tag on each cDNA molecule. TCRdb recomputed calls from the 5' RACE reads with MiXCR, one row per CDR3 protein. The sample records approximately 850,000 distinct CDR3 sequences, about three fifths being singletons. This clonotype was seen just once. Its target is not known. Healthy Caucasian individuals from Russia aged roughly 6 to 95 were enrolled as donors. CDR3 length equals 11 residues. Trimming pared 0 bases from V and 14 bases from J, leaving 9 bases between. Per the germline V gene, CDR1 is MDHEN and CDR2 is SYDVKM.

This clonotype originated in a man aged 25-40 years in good health. The rearrangement uses TRBV28 and TRBJ2-3; the D gene is possibly TRBD2 (6 bases). Sequencing input: blood. The CDR3 is CASSLWGLRYF. CDR3 bases: TGTGCCAGCAGTTTATGGGGACTGCGGTATTTT.